The present TCR beta chain was sequenced within a study of blood T cell repertoires in COVID-19. Per the authors' pipeline: Estimated nucleated cell counts came from reference gene primer amplification. Assay: immunoSEQ multiplex PCR; the TCRdb copy retains only in-frame clones and omits some. V and J calls and clone size are given by that table; D and trimming were obtained from the DNA. This table has roughly 360,000 clones, around 83% appearing once. In terms of age and location, participants ranged from about 18 to 95 years and lived in about two dozen US areas. What the recovered Cohort 3 donors had was two negative PCRs, clearance, or symptom resolution. This CDR3 has 14 residues.

This receptor was obtained from a woman aged 50 to 60 who had recovered from COVID-19. The sequencing input was PBMCs or T cells enriched from blood (not recorded which). This rearrangement joins TRBV21-1 to TRBJ1-6; the table gives TRBD1 as D, unverified against the DNA. TRBV21-1 is a listed pseudogene. For the CDR3, the DNA is TGTGCCAGCAGCAAAGAGCACACAGGCAGGCTCTCATACTTT. Amino acid sequence: CASSKEHTGRLSYF.